This passage covers 30 T cell receptor beta chains from one sample sequenced in a study of T-cell memory formation after mild COVID-19. TCRdb re-analysed the 5' RACE reads in MiXCR, keeping a single row per CDR3 protein. The profile shows 90,000 to 120,000 distinct CDR3 sequences, about 15% of them singletons. Specimen: PBMCs or a T cell subset sorted from them (not recorded which). These receptors were collected from a man between 18 and 35 years old who had mild COVID-19 (a few samples of this study predate the infection). Cell type and time point are not known.

This clonotype has only a few counts. CDR3 residues: CASSFLQGRYEQYF. In DNA form, the CDR3 reads TGTGCCAGCAGTTTTTTACAGGGGCGTTACGAGCAGTACTTC. The chain couples TRBV28 to TRBJ2-7, with TRBD1 identical over 7 bases. J gave up 4 bases and V 3 bases, and 6 bases lay outside the gene matches. The CDR3 runs 14 residues. CDR1 is MDHEN, CDR2 SYDVKM, per germline.

This clonotype was detected only a few times. The junction departs from germline at one end; a sequencing error may be responsible. The J gene is TRBJ1-2, the V gene TRBV13; D call uncertain. Germline loops: CDR1 PRHDT, CDR2 FYEKMQ (reference sequence). The CDR3 extends over 11 amino acids. The chain's CDR3 is CASSLTSNSFF. CDR3 nucleotides: TGTGCCAGCAGCTTAACCAGCAACTCGTTCTTC.

This clonotype was detected many times. The rearrangement links TRBV29-1 to TRBJ2-3; 14 bases fit TRBD2. This CDR3 spans 18 amino acids. V lost 3 bases to trimming and J lost 1 base; unmatched junction nucleotides: 9. Looked up from germline, CDR1 is SQVTM and CDR2 is ANQGSEA. The CDR3 DNA reads as TGCAGCGTTGAGTCACCGGGACTAGCGGGGGCCCGCACAGATACGCAGTATTTT. Protein sequence: CSVESPGLAGARTDTQYF.

This clonotype was picked up many times. The chain joins TRBV7-9 to TRBJ2-5, with D hard to call. Germline values: CDR1 SEHNR, CDR2 FQNEAQ (reference sequence). The CDR3 consists of 12 residues. V gave up 4 bases and J gave up 1 base, with 4 bases separating them. CDR3 nucleotides: TGTGCCAGCAGCTCGACCCAAGAGACCCAGTACTTC. Its translation is CASSSTQETQYF.

This chain connects TRBV11-2 to TRBJ2-5; D unclear. This CDR3 is built from 14 residues. Trimming took 1 base from V and 1 from J, leaving 7 bases between them. Germline CDR1 is SGHAT and CDR2 is FQNNGV. The CDR3 DNA reads TGTGCCAGCAGCTTAGCAGAACTCCAAGAGACCCAGTACTTC. Its translation is CASSLAELQETQYF.

Concerning this clonotype itself: A read error may produce the germline difference seen at one junction end. This chain joins TRBV6-2 or TRBV6-3 and TRBJ2-7, with D unclear. In germline, CDR1 is MNHEY, CDR2 SVGEGT. The CDR3 is 13 amino acids. As DNA, the CDR3 is TGTGCCAGCGGCCCCCCAGCGACCTACGAGCAGTGCTTC. This encodes CASGPPATYEQCF.

Many counts were recorded for this clonotype. This chain links TRBV29-1 with TRBJ2-3; 7 nucleotides line up with TRBD2. Germline values: CDR1 SQVTM, CDR2 ANQGSEA. The CDR3 is 15 residues long. The ends lost 1 base at V and 1 base at J; junction bases unmatched: 5. CDR3 residues: CSVEAGRGGTDTQYF. Here the CDR3 DNA reads TGCAGCGTTGAAGCGGGACGGGGGGGCACAGATACGCAGTATTTT.

The chain links TRBV4-2 to TRBJ2-7; D is undetermined. The CDR3 totals 14 residues. CDR1 is LGHNA and CDR2 is YNFKEQ in the germline V gene. The V end was cut by 0 bases, the J end by 4 bases, with 10 bases between. The CDR3 reads CASSQDFGVYEQYV. For the CDR3, the DNA is TGTGCCAGCAGCCAAGATTTTGGTGTATACGAGCAGTACGTC.

A few counts support this clonotype. The J gene is TRBJ2-3, the V gene TRBV20-1; D remains ambiguous. V gave up 0 bases and J gave up 4 bases, with 11 bases separating them. The V gene's germline CDR1 is DFQATT and CDR2 SNEGSKA (reference sequence). The CDR3 contains 14 residues. This CDR3 is CSARDDVGPDTQYF. The DNA of the CDR3 is TGCAGTGCTAGAGATGATGTTGGTCCAGATACGCAGTATTTT.

In this sample, this clonotype turned up many times. This rearrangement joins TRBV4-3 to TRBJ2-5; no clear D gene. The CDR3 runs to 13 residues. Germline loops: CDR1 LGHNA, CDR2 YSLEER. The V end lost 1 base, the J end lost 5 bases, and 8 bases lay between the germline ends. This CDR3 reads CASSQAARETQYF. DNA for the CDR3: TGCGCCAGCAGCCAAGCCGCGAGGGAGACCCAGTACTTC.

The chain joins TRBV29-1 to TRBJ2-1; D remains unclear. V dropped 4 bases and J dropped 4 bases, with 5 bases sitting between them. The CDR3 loop spans 11 amino acids. The germline V gene has CDR1 SQVTM and CDR2 ANQGSEA. The CDR3 here is CSVANYNEQFF. DNA of the CDR3: TGCAGCGTTGCCAATTACAATGAGCAGTTCTTC.

This clonotype was seen more than once but under ten times. The rearrangement links TRBV7-2 to TRBJ1-3; D is unresolved. The germline CDR1 and CDR2 sequences are SGHTA and FQGNSA. Deletions cut 0 bases from V and 0 bases from J, with 6 bases between. The CDR3 is 15 residues long. The CDR3 protein is CASSLALVSGNTIYF. CDR3 nucleotide sequence: TGTGCCAGCAGCTTAGCGCTAGTCTCTGGAAACACCATATATTTT.

This clonotype has more than one count but fewer than ten. This chain joins TRBV24-1 and TRBJ2-3; weak D call: TRBD1 (6 bases). The CDR3 sequence is 18 residues long. V gave up 2 bases and J gave up 7 bases, with 24 bases separating them. Per germline, CDR1 KGHDR and CDR2 SFDVKD. The chain's CDR3 is CATSDSLQGYGDSYTQYF. For the CDR3, the DNA is TGTGCCACCAGTGATTCCCTCCAGGGGTACGGGGATTCATATACGCAGTATTTT.

The chain links TRBV6-5 to TRBJ1-1; no reliable D call. There are 14 residues in the CDR3. Germline V CDR1 and CDR2: MNHEY, SVGAGI. With 5 bases removed from V and 0 bases from J, the gap between germline ends came to 10 bases. In DNA, the CDR3 is TGTGCCAGCAGTGCGACTGAATTGAACACTGAAGCTTTCTTT. It yields the protein CASSATELNTEAFF.

The CDR3 DNA sequence: TGTGCCAGCAGTTTCGAGGGGAGGAGTGAAAAACTGTTTTTT. Protein sequence: CASSFEGRSEKLFF. V is TRBV12-3 or TRBV12-4 and J is TRBJ1-4; perhaps TRBD1 as D (5 bases). CDR3 length: 14 residues. Trimming removed 3 bases from V and 7 bases from J, with 12 bases in between.

This clonotype was found a few times. CDR3 sequence reads: CASSLGTDNEQFF. Here the CDR3 DNA reads TGCGCCAGCAGCTTGGGGACAGACAATGAGCAGTTCTTC. The rearrangement uses TRBV5-1 and TRBJ2-1; D might be TRBD1 (6 bases). From germline, CDR1 is SGHRS and CDR2 YFSETQ. The CDR3 has 13 residues. The V and J ends lost 0 bases and 5 bases respectively, with 6 bases between them.

This chain joins TRBV19 and TRBJ2-1; weak D call: TRBD2 (6 bases). V lost 5 bases and J lost 9, with 17 bases in between. Germline values: CDR1 LNHDA, CDR2 SQIVND (reference sequence). This CDR3 region has 14 residues. Here the CDR3 DNA reads TGTGCCAGTAGTTATGGCGGGGCGTTCGGTGAGCAGTTCTTC. This encodes CASSYGGAFGEQFF. The variable domain in full, completed from reference TRBV19 and TRBJ2-1, reads DGGITQSPKYLFRKEGQNVTLSCEQNLNHDAMYWYRQDPGQGLRLIYYSQIVNDFQKGDIAEGYSVSREKKESFPLTVTSAQKNPTAFYLCASSYGGAFGEQFFGPGTRLTVL.

The V call is TRBV3-1, the J call TRBJ2-1, with D uncertain. V was pared by 0 bases and J by 7 bases, with 13 bases between. The CDR3 is 15 amino acids. From germline, CDR1 is LGHDT and CDR2 YNNKEL (reference sequence). In DNA form, the CDR3 reads TGTGCCAGCAGCCAAGAAGGGCTCCCCCTGAATGAGCAGTTCTTC. Its protein product is CASSQEGLPLNEQFF.

This clonotype was counted a few times. The rearrangement uses TRBV5-1 and TRBJ1-2; 8 bases map to TRBD1. V shed 8 bases, J shed 4 bases, and the junction held 16 bases outside the gene matches. Looked up from germline, CDR1 is SGHRS and CDR2 is YFSETQ. The CDR3 runs 16 residues. This CDR3 is CASPRGQVRRSYGYTF. CDR3 in DNA: TGCGCCAGTCCCCGGGGACAGGTTCGGCGTAGCTATGGCTACACCTTC.

This clonotype was found a few times. The V gene is TRBV20-1, the J gene TRBJ1-5; D ambiguous. The CDR3 length is 13 residues. V dropped 6 bases and J dropped 2 bases, with 11 bases sitting between them. Germline values: CDR1 DFQATT, CDR2 SNEGSKA (reference sequence). The CDR3 loop reads CSARTGGNQPQHF. The CDR3 coding sequence is TGCAGTGCCAGGACCGGGGGCAATCAGCCCCAGCATTTT.

This clonotype was counted between two and nine times. The chain links TRBV12-3 or TRBV12-4 to TRBJ1-2; D not resolved. The germline V and J ends were trimmed by 6 bases and 4 bases, with 12 bases remaining between them. This CDR3 is 13 amino acids long. The CDR3 coding sequence is TGTGCCAGCAGCGACCAAGGGATCTATGGCTACACCTTC. Protein sequence: CASSDQGIYGYTF.

This clonotype occurred a few times. This chain joins TRBV28 and TRBJ2-7, with D possibly being TRBD1 or TRBD2 (5 bases each). The CDR3 is made up of 13 amino acids. Germline V gene data show CDR1 as MDHEN and CDR2 as SYDVKM. The V and J ends lost 6 bases and 3 bases respectively, with 12 bases between them. For the CDR3, the DNA is TGTGCCAGCAGCTCGGGACGGAGCTACGAGCAGTACGTC. It codes for CASSSGRSYEQYV.

In its sample, this clonotype was seen a few times. The J gene is TRBJ2-7, the V gene TRBV19; D gene ambiguous. The CDR3 is 13 amino acids. The V gene lost 5 bases and the J gene lost 2 bases, with 10 bases spanning the gap. Per germline, CDR1 LNHDA and CDR2 SQIVND (reference sequence). CDR3 nucleotides: TGTGCCAGTAGTTCTGGGCAGACCTACGAGCAGTACTTC. The encoded protein is CASSSGQTYEQYF.

This clonotype was picked up a small number of times. The chain is built from TRBV5-1 and TRBJ2-7; tentative D call: TRBD2 (6 bases). Germline V gene lookup returns CDR1 SGHRS and CDR2 YFSETQ. Between the trimmed V and J ends, which lost 6 bases and 1 base, there was a span of 17 bases. The CDR3 has 15 amino acids. The CDR3 sequence: CASTPPRGLSYEQYV. DNA of the CDR3: TGCGCCAGCACGCCCCCCCGGGGACTGTCCTACGAGCAGTACGTC.

The CDR3 DNA reads as TGTGCCAGCAGTCTAAATCCTCTAGCGGGCCTCTACGAGCAGTACTTC. It translates to CASSLNPLAGLYEQYF. This sequence joins TRBV27 and TRBJ2-7; the match to TRBD2 covers 8 bases. The CDR3 consists of 16 residues. After removal of 5 bases from V and 3 bases from J, the junction contained 12 bases not matched to a gene. Germline-derived CDR1 and CDR2 are MNHEY and SMNVEV (reference sequence).

V gene TRBV7-9 combines with J gene TRBJ2-7; D is possibly TRBD2 (6 bases). The length of the CDR3 is 15 residues. V was shortened by 5 bases and J by 3 bases, with 17 bases between the two germline ends. CDR1 and CDR2 from the germline V gene are SEHNR and FQNEAQ (reference sequence). CDR3 sequence reads: CASSRGTALYYEQYV. The CDR3 coding sequence is TGTGCCAGCAGCCGCGGGACGGCCCTCTACTACGAGCAGTACGTC.

This clonotype has only a few counts. The V and J genes are TRBV29-1 and TRBJ1-3; D may be TRBD1 (5 bases). Germline assignment: CDR1 SQVTM and CDR2 ANQGSEA. The V end lost 1 base, the J end lost 7 bases, and 14 bases lay between the germline ends. The length of the CDR3 is 14 residues. The CDR3 region has the DNA TGCAGCGTTGAAGGGCGGCAGGGTAGTAACACCATATATTTT. It codes for CSVEGRQGSNTIYF.

V gene TRBV7-9 combines with J gene TRBJ2-7; D gene ambiguous. Germline V gives CDR1 SEHNR, CDR2 FQNEAQ (reference sequence). V gave up 3 bases and J gave up 2 bases, with 8 bases separating them. The CDR3 extends over 13 amino acids. The CDR3 loop is CASSFSFTYEQYF. The CDR3 DNA sequence: TGTGCCAGCAGCTTTAGCTTTACCTACGAGCAGTACTTC.

This rearrangement joins TRBV5-1 to TRBJ1-5, with D hard to call. The V gene lost 2 bases and the J gene lost 4 bases, with 10 bases spanning the gap. There are 14 residues in the CDR3. CDR1 and CDR2 (germline): SGHRS, YFSETQ. The CDR3 sequence is CASSFDNPNQPQHF. Written as DNA, the CDR3 is TGCGCCAGCAGCTTCGATAATCCAAATCAGCCCCAGCATTTT.

This chain joins TRBV9 and TRBJ2-1, with 7 bases lining up with TRBD2. This CDR3 region has 15 residues. V shed 6 bases and J 2 bases; nucleotides not matched to a gene: 8. Germline V gene data show CDR1 as SGDLS and CDR2 as YYNGEE. CDR3 sequence reads: CASTPGGGPYNEQFF. The CDR3 nucleotides read TGTGCCAGCACCCCTGGGGGGGGACCCTACAATGAGCAGTTCTTC.